The rows below give T cell receptor beta chains drawn from one sample of a study of monozygotic twins with inflammatory bowel disease. TCRdb reworked the 5' RACE reads into one entry per CDR3 protein, no DNA. This sample contains approximately 400,000 distinct CDR3 sequences. Material: blood. Receptor source: a human donor with ulcerative colitis or Crohn's disease, or a healthy co-twin of an affected twin (not recorded which). CDR3s include the opening cysteine and the closing phenylalanine or tryptophan.

>TRBV6-5|TRBJ1-1
CASSYSIGSEKNTEAFF
>TRBV7-6|TRBJ1-1
CASRSTVNTEAFF
>TRBV11-1|TRBJ2-7
CASSLKTSADSPIYEQYF
>TRBV5-1|TRBJ1-1
CASRVIFQGAGVNTEAFF
>TRBV7-9|TRBJ1-5
CASSDRDRGWNQPQHF
>TRBV5-1|TRBJ2-3
CASSSPVAGGPDTQYF
>TRBV15|TRBJ2-7
CATSRGRQGIGSPYEQYF
>TRBV11-2|TRBJ1-1
CASTRVVGVAFF
>TRBV12-5|TRBJ1-2
CASGLVRSGGTLDLGGGYTF
>TRBV12-3/TRBV12-4|TRBJ2-2
CASSIPGLATGELFF
>TRBV3-1|TRBJ2-5
CASSQAVTQYF
>TRBV6-6|TRBJ1-5
CASSHGEPQHF
>TRBV13|TRBJ1-2
CASSLTGKGYTF
>TRBV15|TRBJ2-1
CATSRDPGQAGGEQFF
>TRBV6-2/TRBV6-3|TRBJ2-5
CASSYPGTWETQYF
>TRBV20-1|TRBJ1-5
CSAPTGQGGNQPQHF
>TRBV11-3|TRBJ2-7
CASSLVQGGEQYF
>TRBV20-1|TRBJ2-3
CSAGLQVLDTQYF
>TRBV3-1|TRBJ1-3
CASSQGPGGQSGNTIYF
>TRBV28|TRBJ1-1
CASRSPTVFPTFF
>TRBV15|TRBJ1-1
CATSPARNTEAFF
>TRBV11-2|TRBJ1-1
CASSSLRFTEAFF
>TRBV7-8|TRBJ2-7
CASSSRDVSSYEQYF
>TRBV19|TRBJ2-7
CASSNQGYEQYF
>TRBV3-1|TRBJ1-1
CASSQPEGGNTEAFF
>TRBV7-6|TRBJ2-3
CASSPPGDTQYF
>TRBV28|TRBJ2-6
CASGAEISGANVLTF
>TRBV5-1|TRBJ2-5
CASSFKAGKETQYF
>TRBV12-3/TRBV12-4|TRBJ2-7
CASRDGGAQYF
>TRBV25-1|TRBJ2-1
CASSERIAGTYNEQFF
>TRBV7-2|TRBJ2-7
CASSLAGPGYYEQYF
>TRBV18|TRBJ1-6
CASSFGPLLHF
>TRBV5-1|TRBJ2-7
CASSSQRASYEQYF
>TRBV4-1|TRBJ2-5
CASSRQGFQETQYF
>TRBV29-1|TRBJ2-1
CSVDPRGVTGSGGNEQFF